This TCR beta chain was identified during a study of radiation and T cells in renal cell carcinoma. Time point of the sample: baseline pretreatment blood. Stated treatment: 15 Gy SBRT to primary tumor, nephrectomy 4 weeks later. Germline CDR1 and CDR2: SSHAT and FNYEAQ (reference sequence). Trimming took off 1 base at V and 4 bases at J, with 10 bases between the two ends. The CDR3 totals 15 residues. The protocol was immunoSEQ multiplex PCR, while the TCRdb copy is restricted to in-frame clones and leaves out a portion. Of 70,000 to 95,000 clones listed, over 75% are singletons. This sequence joins TRBV7-7 and TRBJ2-2; D gene uncertain. The source of this sequence is a man in his 60s with renal cell carcinoma. The material was blood, obtained from a patient whose treatment included radiotherapy and nephrectomy. DNA for the CDR3: TGTGCCAGCAGCTTAGGGAACAGTCTCACCGGGGAGCTGTTTTTT. It codes for CASSLGNSLTGELFF.